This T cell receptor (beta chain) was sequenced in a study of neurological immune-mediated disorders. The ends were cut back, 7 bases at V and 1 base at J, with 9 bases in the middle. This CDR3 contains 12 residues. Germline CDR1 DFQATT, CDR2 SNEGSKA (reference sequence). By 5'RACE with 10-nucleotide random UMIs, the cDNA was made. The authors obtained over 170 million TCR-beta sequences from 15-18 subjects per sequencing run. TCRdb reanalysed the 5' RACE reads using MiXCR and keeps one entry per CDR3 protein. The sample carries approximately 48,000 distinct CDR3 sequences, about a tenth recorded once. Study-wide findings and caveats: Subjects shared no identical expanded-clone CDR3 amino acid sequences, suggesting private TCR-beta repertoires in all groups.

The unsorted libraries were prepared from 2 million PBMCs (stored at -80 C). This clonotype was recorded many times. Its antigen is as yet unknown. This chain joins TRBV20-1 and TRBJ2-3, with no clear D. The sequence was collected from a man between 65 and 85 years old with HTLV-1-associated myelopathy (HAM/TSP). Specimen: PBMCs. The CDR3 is CSVPRGTDTQYF. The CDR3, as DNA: TGCAGTGTTCCAAGGGGCACAGATACGCAGTATTTT.